The 20 T cell receptor beta chains presented below share a single source sample, sequenced in a study of blood T cell repertoires in COVID-19. Repertoires were generated with immunoSEQ multiplex PCR, while TCRdb's copy carries only in-frame clones and drops some. The table has approximately 430,000 clones, about nine tenths seen once. Sequenced input: peripheral blood. These TCRs come from a woman in her twenties or thirties with active or convalescent COVID-19.

The chain carries TRBV19 and TRBJ2-2; D might be TRBD2 (6 bases). V was shortened by 5 bases and J by 3 bases, with 16 bases between the two germline ends. Germline assignment: CDR1 LNHDA and CDR2 SQIVND (reference sequence). This CDR3 is 16 amino acids long. The CDR3 nucleotides are TGTGCCAGTAGTCCCCGGAGGGTCTCGGACACCGGGGAGCTGTTTTTT. The encoded protein is CASSPRRVSDTGELFF.

J is TRBJ1-1 and V is TRBV19; 8 nucleotides match TRBD1. V was clipped by 5 bases and J by 0 bases; unmatched bases: 8. CDR3 length equals 16 residues. Germline V gene lookup returns CDR1 LNHDA and CDR2 SQIVND (reference sequence). CDR3 loop: CASSPDRVDMNTEAFF. The CDR3 coding sequence is TGTGCCAGTAGTCCGGACAGGGTCGATATGAACACTGAAGCTTTCTTT.

V and J are TRBV9 and TRBJ1-1; no firm D call. The length of the CDR3 is 13 residues. Germline-derived CDR1 and CDR2 are SGDLS and YYNGEE. Trimming took off 6 bases at V and 2 bases at J, with 11 bases between the two ends. The CDR3 DNA is TGTGCCAGCACCTTACAGCAAAACACTGAAGCTTTCTTT. Protein: CASTLQQNTEAFF. Full variable domain (outside the CDR3, taken from reference TRBV9 and TRBJ1-1): DSGVTQTPKHLITATGQRVTLRCSPRSGDLSVYWYQQSLDQGLQFLIQYYNGEERAKGNILERFSAQQFPDLHSELNLSSLELGDSALYFCASTLQQNTEAFFGQGTRLTVV.

This chain joins TRBV13 and TRBJ2-3, with TRBD2 identical over 7 bases. CDR3 size: 15 residues. CDR1 is PRHDT, CDR2 FYEKMQ, per germline (reference sequence). Trimming cost V 1 base and J 0 bases; bases outside gene matches: 1. The CDR3 spells CASSLVGGSTDTQYF. The CDR3 DNA reads TGTGCCAGCAGCTTAGTCGGGGGGAGCACAGATACGCAGTATTTT.

The chain uses TRBV6-4 and TRBJ2-3, with 8 nucleotides matching TRBD2. Germline trimming cut 4 bases from V and 6 bases from J; bases unmatched to any gene: 6. Per the germline V gene, CDR1 is MRHNA and CDR2 is SNTAGT. This CDR3 has 14 amino acids. The CDR3: CASSGGGPSDTQYF. The CDR3 DNA reads as TGTGCCAGCAGTGGCGGGGGGCCGAGCGATACGCAGTATTTT.

J is TRBJ1-3 and V is TRBV6-4; D may be TRBD1 (6 bases). Trimming shortened V by 6 bases and J by 7 bases, and 16 bases separated the two germline ends. The germline CDR1 and CDR2 sequences are MRHNA and SNTAGT. CDR3 length: 14 amino acids. Written as DNA, the CDR3 is TGTGCCAGCAGCCCCTACCCAGGGGCCAACACCATATATTTT. It codes for CASSPYPGANTIYF.

The rearrangement uses TRBV20-1 and TRBJ1-2; 7 nucleotides match TRBD1. Germline lookup yields CDR1 DFQATT and CDR2 SNEGSKA (reference sequence). The CDR3 covers 11 residues. DNA of the CDR3: TGCAGCGGACAGGCCTACTATGGCTACACCTTC. It specifies CSGQAYYGYTF.

This clone was seen a single time. The chain employs TRBV2 and TRBJ2-1; D gene uncertain. The CDR3 spans 14 residues. Trimming removed 1 base at V and 7 bases at J, with 11 bases between. CDR1 is SNHLY and CDR2 is FYNNEI in the germline V gene. In DNA, the CDR3 is TGTGCCAGCAGTGAAGTGGGCCTGGGTAATGAGCAGTTCTTC. It codes for CASSEVGLGNEQFF.

The CDR3 region is CAISEKEVTAEAFF. The CDR3 nucleotides are TGTGCCATCAGTGAGAAAGAGGTGACAGCCGAAGCTTTCTTT. J is TRBJ1-1 and V is TRBV10-3; D may be TRBD1 (5 bases). The CDR3 has 14 amino acids. The germline gives CDR1 ENHRY, CDR2 SYGVKD. Trimming removed 2 bases at V and 8 bases at J, with 15 bases between.

As to this clone: At the DNA level, this CDR3 is encoded by other sequences in the same sample as well. CDR3 sequence reads: CASSPGTGSYEQYF. CDR3 bases: TGCGCCAGCAGCCCTGGGACAGGTTCCTACGAGCAGTACTTC. This rearrangement joins TRBV5-1 to TRBJ2-7; 8 positions agree with TRBD1. Trimming removed 4 bases from V and 1 base from J; junction bases left unmatched: 4. The CDR3 length is 14 residues. Per germline, CDR1 SGHRS and CDR2 YFSETQ.

The chain recombines TRBV25-1 with TRBJ2-7, with 13 bases matching TRBD2. This CDR3 comprises 14 residues. Trimming removed 4 bases from V and 3 bases from J; junction bases left unmatched: 0. Germline V gene data show CDR1 as MGHDK and CDR2 as SYGVNS. The chain's CDR3 is CASSGTSGGYEQYF. The CDR3 coding sequence is TGTGCCAGCAGTGGGACTAGCGGGGGCTACGAGCAGTACTTC.

J is TRBJ1-2 and V is TRBV2; 8 nucleotides agree with TRBD1. This CDR3 has 16 amino acids. Germline V gene data show CDR1 as SNHLY and CDR2 as FYNNEI. V gave up 7 bases and J gave up 5 bases; unmatched junction bases: 15. In DNA form, the CDR3 reads TGTGCCAGCACGACCGGGACAGGTAGGTTTTTTTATGGCTACACCTTC. Its translation: CASTTGTGRFFYGYTF.

The chain joins TRBV7-9 to TRBJ2-5, with 11 positions matching TRBD2. There are 17 residues in the CDR3. Germline loops: CDR1 SEHNR, CDR2 FQNEAQ (reference sequence). V shed 2 bases and J 2 bases; nucleotides not matched to a gene: 7. The CDR3 DNA reads TGTGCCAGCAGCTTATTGACTAGCGGGGCCAAACAAGAGACCCAGTACTTC. It encodes CASSLLTSGAKQETQYF.

This clone was counted between two and nine times. The chain joins TRBV19 to TRBJ1-6, with no clear D. The germline CDR1 and CDR2 sequences are LNHDA and SQIVND (reference sequence). The CDR3 is 15 amino acids. V dropped 9 bases and J dropped 6 bases, with 18 bases sitting between them. The CDR3 loop reads CASSLVRAANSPLHF. The CDR3 region has the DNA TGTGCCAGCTCCCTAGTGAGGGCGGCTAATTCACCCCTCCACTTT.

This clone was recorded once. The chain employs TRBV5-1 and TRBJ2-5, with D perhaps TRBD2 (5 bases). Looked up from germline, CDR1 is SGHRS and CDR2 is YFSETQ. The CDR3 totals 13 residues. V was pared by 2 bases and J by 5 bases, with 10 bases between. Here the CDR3 reads CASSFGSEETQYF. Here the CDR3 DNA reads TGCGCCAGCAGCTTCGGTAGCGAGGAGACCCAGTACTTC.

The chain couples TRBV7-2 to TRBJ2-5; 7 positions match TRBD2. The junction had 4 bases not matched to a gene; V was cut back by 5 bases and J by 4 bases. The CDR3 is made up of 13 amino acids. Looked up from germline, CDR1 is SGHTA and CDR2 is FQGNSA. As DNA, the CDR3 is TGTGCCAGCAGCAGCGGGACTGGAGAGACCCAGTACTTC. Translation gives CASSSGTGETQYF. Combining the CDR3 with reference TRBV7-2 and TRBJ2-5 gives the whole variable domain GAGVSQSPSNKVTEKGKDVELRCDPISGHTALYWYRQSLGQGLEFLIYFQGNSAPDKSGLPSDRFSAERTGGSVSTLTIQRTQQEDSAVYLCASSSGTGETQYFGPGTRLLVL.

This rearrangement joins TRBV2 to TRBJ1-2, with 8 bases aligning to TRBD1. This CDR3 is 15 amino acids long. V lost 5 bases and J lost 4; bases outside the gene matches: 9. Germline-derived CDR1 and CDR2 are SNHLY and FYNNEI. CDR3 nucleotide sequence: TGTGCCAGCAGTACTACGACAGGGGCGGTCTATGGCTACACCTTC. It yields the protein CASSTTTGAVYGYTF.

The rearrangement links TRBV7-9 to TRBJ1-3, with D unclear. The CDR3 totals 13 residues. Trimming took 5 bases from V and 0 from J, leaving 5 bases between them. CDR1 is SEHNR, CDR2 FQNEAQ, per germline (reference sequence). The CDR3 sequence is CASSPSSGNTIYF. CDR3 bases: TGTGCCAGCAGCCCCTCCTCTGGAAACACCATATATTTT.

This clone turned up a few times. The chain has TRBV2 and TRBJ2-7, with 7 positions matching TRBD1. The V gene end was trimmed by 6 bases and the J gene end by 2 bases; junction bases not matched to a gene: 4. The CDR3 has 13 residues. The germline V gene has CDR1 SNHLY and CDR2 FYNNEI. CDR3 nucleotide sequence: TGTGCCAGCAGAAGGGACAGTACCTACGAGCAGTACTTC. Protein product: CASRRDSTYEQYF.

This sequence joins TRBV18 and TRBJ1-1, with D hard to call. The CDR3 contains 14 residues. Germline CDR1 KGHSH, CDR2 LQKENI. Trimming shortened V by 2 bases and J by 0 bases, and 7 bases separated the two germline ends. The CDR3 loop is CASSPEDLNTEAFF. CDR3 sequence (DNA): TGTGCCAGCTCACCAGAGGACTTGAACACTGAAGCTTTCTTT.